This is a list of T cell receptor beta chains from one sample in a study of OX40 agonist ivuxolimab in advanced cancers. Profiling relied on immunoSEQ multiplex PCR, and the TCRdb table lists in-frame clones only, not all of them. This sample carries approximately 76,000 clones, 88% of them seen once, and the ten largest clones take 0.86%. Here the sequenced sample was CD4+ or CD8+ T cells sorted from blood, taken in a trial of the OX40 agonist ivuxolimab. These receptors were taken from an adult with an advanced solid tumor such as melanoma, head and neck, liver or kidney cancer. CDR3s leave out the opening cysteine and the closing phenylalanine or tryptophan. Clone size is shown for a subset of rows, as once, few, many or a class of expanded clone.

clone size	V gene	CDR3 protein
once	TRBV7-2	ASSLGKSSGNTIY
.	TRBV5-1	ASSQDWGWSTEAF
.	TRBV6-1	ASIRDDLGYT
.	TRBV10-3	AITRDRPYGYT
.	TRBV29-1	SVRQGHQPQH
.	TRBV10-3	ALRGGSTDTQY
.	TRBV10-3	AIRGAGRGNTEAF
.	TRBV30	AWDNEASFWSGANVLT
.	TRBV6-5	ASRTLAGITDTQY
.	TRBV4-1	ASSRTGGGTEAF
once	TRBV7-2	ASSFSGGGEQF
once	TRBV7-2	ASSPGTGGVQPQH
.	TRBV5-1	ASSLAGRANMGEQF
.	TRBV11-2	ASSSWNTGELF
.	TRBV2	ASSEARGLSGNTIY
.	TRBV28	ASSLDGMGYGYT
.	TRBV10-3	AITSSPYQETQY
.	TRBV18	ASSAGATEDYEQY
.	TRBV7-2	ASSSYRGDAF
.	TRBV5-1	ASSRGEVTGELF
once	TRBV19	ASSIATGHTGELF
.	TRBV7-3	ASSSRGGETQY
.	TRBV5-1	ASRQGQQNEKLF
.	TRBV10-1	ASLRTITDTQY